Listed below are T cell receptor beta chains from one sample, sequenced in a study of CD8+ T cells in alopecia areata. The assay was immunoSEQ multiplex PCR, and TCRdb's table has in-frame clones only and misses some. The sample carries a few hundred thousand clones, roughly two fifths recorded once. Sequenced material: CD4+ T cells sorted from blood, taken at approximately week 30, from a patient treated with tofacitinib. These receptors were taken from a human donor with alopecia areata. Each CDR3 is given with its conserved first and last residue. A D gene is named only where the DNA matches it firmly. Expanded clones get a size class; other rows say once, few or many, or leave the size out.

j_call clone_size v_call d_call cdr3_nt cdr3_aa
TRBJ1-4 many TRBV7-9 . TGTGCAAGCTGGGGGCGTGCTAATGAAAAACTGTTTTTT CASWGRANEKLFF
TRBJ2-2 . TRBV11-1 . TGTGCCAGCAGCTTAGGGCAGGGACACACCGGGGAGCTGTTTTTT CASSLGQGHTGELFF
TRBJ1-1 . TRBV5-4 . TGTGCCAGCAGCTTGGGGGGCAGCATGAACACTGAAGCTTTCTTT CASSLGGSMNTEAFF
TRBJ2-7 . TRBV7-4 TRBD1 TGTGCCAGCAGCTTAGGAGGGACAGGGGGAGACTACGAGCAGTACTTC CASSLGGTGGDYEQYF
TRBJ2-5 once TRBV5-1 . TGCGCCAGCAGCTTGATCGAGCCCCGGGAGACCCAGTACTTC CASSLIEPRETQYF
TRBJ1-2 once TRBV29-1 TRBD1 TGCAGCGTGAAGACAGGGGGCGAAGACGGCTACACCTTC CSVKTGGEDGYTF
TRBJ2-7 few TRBV29-1 TRBD2 TGCAGCGCCACCGGGGGGGCGGGGGCGGGTGAGCAGTACTTC CSATGGAGAGEQYF
TRBJ2-1 . TRBV25-1 TRBD2 TGTGCCAGCAGACGAGGCTGGGAGGGTGAGCAGTTCTTC CASRRGWEGEQFF
TRBJ1-1 . TRBV29-1 . TGCAGCGTTGCCAGGGCGGAGAACACTGAAGCTTTCTTT CSVARAENTEAFF
TRBJ1-1 many TRBV11-2 TRBD1 TGTGCCAGCAGCTTAGGACAGGGAATGATGAACACTGAAGCTTTCTTT CASSLGQGMMNTEAFF
TRBJ2-4 . TRBV4-2 . TGTGCCAGCAGCCAAGATAACACCCCGTTGAACATTCAGTACTTC CASSQDNTPLNIQYF
TRBJ2-3 few TRBV29-1 TRBD1 TGCAGCCAAAAGCGGACAGGCCAGCCCACAGATACGCAGTATTTT CSQKRTGQPTDTQYF
TRBJ2-1 . TRBV6-5 TRBD1 TGTGCCAGCAGTTACGGGACAGGGGTATACAATGAGCAGTTCTTC CASSYGTGVYNEQFF
TRBJ1-2 . TRBV5-1 TRBD1 TGCGCCAGCAGCTTGGGGGGACAGGGTGACCATGGCTACACCTTC CASSLGGQGDHGYTF
TRBJ2-3 . TRBV18 TRBD1 TGTGCCAGCTCACCGCGGACAGGAAGATCGGTTAGTGGGGATCAGTATTTT CASSPRTGRSVSGDQYF
TRBJ1-2 few TRBV6-6 . TGTGCCAGCAGTTACGGGGTTAACTATGGCTACACCTTC CASSYGVNYGYTF
TRBJ1-6 . TRBV2 TRBD1 TGTGCCATTTCTAGACAGGGGAGAAATTCACCCCTCCACTTT CAISRQGRNSPLHF
TRBJ1-2 . TRBV7-8 . TGTGCCAGCAGCTCTCAGGAGGGGTATGGCTACACCTTC CASSSQEGYGYTF
TRBJ2-1 . TRBV4-2 TRBD1 TGTGCCAGCAGCAAAGACAGGGAGCCCTACAATGAGCAGTTCTTC CASSKDREPYNEQFF
TRBJ2-7 . TRBV29-1 TRBD2 TGCAGCGTACGGCTCCCAGCGGGAGGGCCCGAATCGGGTGAGCAGTACTTC CSVRLPAGGPESGEQYF
TRBJ2-2 . TRBV29-1 . TGCAGCGCCCGGGGGCAGGGCGGGGAGCTGTTTTTT CSARGQGGELFF
TRBJ2-7 few TRBV9 . TGTGCCAGCAGCGTAGGACAGGCGGTGGAGTACGAGCAGTACTTC CASSVGQAVEYEQYF
TRBJ2-3 . TRBV13 TRBD2 TGTGCCAGCAGCACGTCGGGACTACAGTGGGATACGCAGTATTTT CASSTSGLQWDTQYF
TRBJ1-1 once TRBV30 . TGTGCCTGGAGTTCTCCCCCGGTTGGGAACACTGAAGCTTTCTTT CAWSSPPVGNTEAFF
TRBJ1-2 . TRBV18 TRBD1 TGTGCCAGCTCACCTTCAGAGGGGGCCTGGCACTATGGCTACACCTTC CASSPSEGAWHYGYTF
TRBJ1-2 . TRBV15 . TGTGCCACCAGCAGGGGGCGGGAGGCTACCAACTATGGCTACACCTTC CATSRGREATNYGYTF
TRBJ2-1 once TRBV5-1 . TGCGCCAGCAGCTTGGACTCTTACTCCTACAATGAGCAGTTCTTC CASSLDSYSYNEQFF
TRBJ2-7 . TRBV4-1 TRBD2 TGCGCCAGCAGCCAAATTTTATCCCTAGCGGGTTCGTTTCAGCAGTACTTC CASSQILSLAGSFQQYF
TRBJ2-4 few TRBV7-2 . TGTGCCAGCAGCTTAGGACTGCAGGCCAAAAACATTCAGTACTTC CASSLGLQAKNIQYF
TRBJ2-3 . TRBV9 . TGTGCCAGCAGCGCAGGACCTACGCAGTATTTT CASSAGPTQYF
TRBJ1-1 . TRBV9 . TGTGCCAGCAGCGTCCGACCGAACATGAACACTGAAGCTTTCTTT CASSVRPNMNTEAFF
TRBJ2-3 few TRBV5-1 . TGCGCCAGCAGCTTTCAAGGAGTCAACACAGATACGCAGTATTTT CASSFQGVNTDTQYF
TRBJ1-2 few TRBV29-1 . TGCAGCGTTTCCAGGGAGGACTATGGCTACACCTTC CSVSREDYGYTF
TRBJ2-3 few TRBV6-1 . TGTGCCAGCAGTGTATTTCAGGGAGCCACCGCGACTAGCACAGATACGCAGTATTTT CASSVFQGATATSTDTQYF
TRBJ2-7 . TRBV11-2 TRBD1 TGTGCCAGCAGCCCGTTAAGGAGCGACAGGGAGTGGCGAGTGGGGCAGTACTTC CASSPLRSDREWRVGQYF
TRBJ1-1 few TRBV10-2 . TGCGCCAGCACCGAAGTAGGTAGTGGTACTGAAGCTTTCTTT CASTEVGSGTEAFF
TRBJ1-2 few TRBV18 TRBD1 TGTGCCAGCTCACCAGGCCCCACAGGGGGCCAAGGCTACACCTTC CASSPGPTGGQGYTF
TRBJ1-2 . TRBV6-6 . TGTGCCAGCAGTTACTCGATAGTCCTGCCCTACACCTTC CASSYSIVLPYTF
TRBJ2-2 few TRBV5-6 . TGTGCCAGCAGCTTCAGGACAGTATTGTCCGGGGAGCTGTTTTTT CASSFRTVLSGELFF
TRBJ2-4 once TRBV11-2 TRBD2 TGTGCCAGCAGCCCCCGACTAGCGGGGGGGTTGGGAAACATTCAGTACTTC CASSPRLAGGLGNIQYF
TRBJ2-2 . TRBV4-2 TRBD2 TGTGCCAGCAGCTCTCCTGGACGGGGACTAGCTGCGGTCGGGGAGCTGTTTTTT CASSSPGRGLAAVGELFF
TRBJ2-1 . TRBV29-1 TRBD2 TGCAGCGTTGAAGGGACTAGTTTGAATGAGCAGTTCTTC CSVEGTSLNEQFF
TRBJ2-7 . TRBV9 . TGTGCCAGCAGCGTAGATCTCGGGAACTACGAGCAGTACTTC CASSVDLGNYEQYF
TRBJ2-4 . TRBV6-1 . TGTGCCAGCAGTGAAGCACCGACAGGACGGATAAAAAACATTCAGTACTTC CASSEAPTGRIKNIQYF
TRBJ1-2 . TRBV6-6 TRBD1 TGTGCCAGCAGGGCCGGGACAGGGGGTGGCTACACCTTC CASRAGTGGGYTF
TRBJ2-4 few TRBV14 . TGTGCCAGCAGCCGCGAATGGGAAAACATTCAGTACTTC CASSREWENIQYF
TRBJ1-2 many TRBV6-1 . TGTGCCAGCAGTGACCAGGAGCCCTTAGTCCATGGCTACACCTTC CASSDQEPLVHGYTF
TRBJ2-1 . TRBV12-5 . TGTGCTAGTGGTTTGGTACCCCCCAATGAGCAGTTCTTC CASGLVPPNEQFF
TRBJ1-2 . TRBV19 TRBD1 TGTGCCAGTTTCCCGACAGGGCGCGAGGATGGCTACACCTTC CASFPTGREDGYTF
TRBJ2-3 . TRBV18 TRBD2 TGTGCCAGCTCATCCTCCCTTGCGGGGGGGCACTGGTCCACAGATACGCAGTATTTT CASSSSLAGGHWSTDTQYF
TRBJ2-5 once TRBV7-9 . TGTGCCAGCAGCTTCGTGGATGGCGAGACCCAGTACTTC CASSFVDGETQYF
TRBJ2-2 many TRBV6-6 . TGTGCCAGCGTAGCCATCACCGGGGAGCTGTTTTTT CASVAITGELFF
TRBJ2-1 . TRBV6-5 . TGTGCCAGCAGCCTGGAGGGGTTCGGGAATGAGCAGTTCTTC CASSLEGFGNEQFF
TRBJ1-2 . TRBV10-2 . TGCGCCAGCAGTACAGGTTCTGGCTATGGCTACACCTTC CASSTGSGYGYTF
TRBJ2-5 few TRBV27 . TGTGCCAGCAGACAACAAGAGACCCAGTACTTC CASRQQETQYF
TRBJ2-5 . TRBV30 . TGTGCCTGGCAGGGGTTCAGAGAAGCCCAAGAGACCCAGTACTTC CAWQGFREAQETQYF
TRBJ2-7 many TRBV6-1 TRBD1 TGTGCCAGCAACAGGGGGCTTGACTACGAGCAGTACTTC CASNRGLDYEQYF
TRBJ2-1 . TRBV2 TRBD1 TGTGCCAGCATTCGGGACAGGGGATCCTACAATGAGCAGTTCTTC CASIRDRGSYNEQFF
TRBJ2-3 . TRBV2 . TGTGCCAGCAGTGAAGCGGTTCCTCCAACAGATACGCAGTATTTT CASSEAVPPTDTQYF